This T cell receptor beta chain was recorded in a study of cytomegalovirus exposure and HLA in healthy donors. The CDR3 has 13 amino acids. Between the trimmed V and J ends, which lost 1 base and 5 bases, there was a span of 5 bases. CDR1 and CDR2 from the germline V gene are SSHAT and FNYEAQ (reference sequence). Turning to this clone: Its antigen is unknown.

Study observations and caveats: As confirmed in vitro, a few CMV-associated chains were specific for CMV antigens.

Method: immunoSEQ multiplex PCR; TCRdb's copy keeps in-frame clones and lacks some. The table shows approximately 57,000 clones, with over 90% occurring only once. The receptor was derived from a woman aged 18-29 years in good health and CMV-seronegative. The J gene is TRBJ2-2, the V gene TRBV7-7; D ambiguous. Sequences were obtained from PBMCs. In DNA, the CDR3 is TGTGCCAGCAGCTTAGTTCGGACCGGGGAGCTGTTTTTT. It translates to CASSLVRTGELFF.